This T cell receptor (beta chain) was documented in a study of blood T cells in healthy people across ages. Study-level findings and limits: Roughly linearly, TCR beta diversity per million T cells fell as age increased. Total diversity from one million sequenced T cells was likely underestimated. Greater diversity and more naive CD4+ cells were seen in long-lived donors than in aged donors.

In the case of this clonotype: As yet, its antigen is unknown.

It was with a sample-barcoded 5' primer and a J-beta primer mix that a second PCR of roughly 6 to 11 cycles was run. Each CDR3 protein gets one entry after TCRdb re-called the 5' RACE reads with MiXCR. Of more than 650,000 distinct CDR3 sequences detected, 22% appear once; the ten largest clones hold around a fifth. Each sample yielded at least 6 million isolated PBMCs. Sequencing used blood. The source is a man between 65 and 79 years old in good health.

CDR3 residues: CASSETGATTFYNEQFF. The CDR3 nucleotides are TGTGCCAGCAGCGAAACAGGGGCCACGACTTTTTACAATGAGCAGTTCTTC. The chain couples TRBV7-3 to TRBJ2-1, with TRBD1 matching 7 bases. The CDR3 extends over 17 amino acids. Germline V lookup: CDR1 SGHTA, CDR2 FQGTGA. J lost 4 bases, V lost 5 bases, and 14 bases had no gene match.